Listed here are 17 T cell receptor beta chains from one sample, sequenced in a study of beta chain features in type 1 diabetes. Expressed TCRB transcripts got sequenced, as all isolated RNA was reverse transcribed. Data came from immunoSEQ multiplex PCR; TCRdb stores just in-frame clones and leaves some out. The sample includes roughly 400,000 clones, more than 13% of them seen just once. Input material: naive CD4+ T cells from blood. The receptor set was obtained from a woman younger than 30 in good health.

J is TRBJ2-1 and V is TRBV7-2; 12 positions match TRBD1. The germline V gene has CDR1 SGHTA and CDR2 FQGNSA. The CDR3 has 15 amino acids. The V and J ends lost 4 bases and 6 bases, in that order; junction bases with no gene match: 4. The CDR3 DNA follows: TGTGCCAGCAGCTCGGGACAGGGGGCCCGCAATGAGCAGTTCTTC. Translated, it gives CASSSGQGARNEQFF.

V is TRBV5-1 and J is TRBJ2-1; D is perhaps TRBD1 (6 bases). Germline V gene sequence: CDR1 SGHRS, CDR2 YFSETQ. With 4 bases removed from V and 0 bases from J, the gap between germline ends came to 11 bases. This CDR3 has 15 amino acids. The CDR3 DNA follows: TGCGCCAGCAGCCCGGGACAATCCTCCTACAATGAGCAGTTCTTC. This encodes CASSPGQSSYNEQFF.

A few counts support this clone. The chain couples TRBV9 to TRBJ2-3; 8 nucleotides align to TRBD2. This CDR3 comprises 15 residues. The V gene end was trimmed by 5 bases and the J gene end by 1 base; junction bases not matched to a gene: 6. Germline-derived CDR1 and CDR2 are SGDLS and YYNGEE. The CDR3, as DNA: TGTGCCAGCAGTCGACTAGCGCCAGGCACAGATACGCAGTATTTT. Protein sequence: CASSRLAPGTDTQYF.

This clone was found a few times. CDR3 sequence reads: CASSSTTVAGTGELFF. CDR3 nucleotide sequence: TGTGCCAGCAGCTCGACTACAGTTGCCGGCACCGGGGAGCTGTTTTTT. The chain carries TRBV5-6 and TRBJ2-2, with a tentative D call TRBD2 (5 bases). Germline V gives CDR1 SGHDT, CDR2 YYEEEE. V was cut by 3 bases and J by 4 bases, with 16 bases left in between. The CDR3 length is 16 residues.

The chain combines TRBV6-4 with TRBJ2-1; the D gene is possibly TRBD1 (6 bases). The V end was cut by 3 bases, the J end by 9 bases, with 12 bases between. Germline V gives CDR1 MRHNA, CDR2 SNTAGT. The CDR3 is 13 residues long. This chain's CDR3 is CASSEARGAEQFF. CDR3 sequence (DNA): TGTGCCAGCAGTGAGGCCAGGGGTGCTGAGCAGTTCTTC.

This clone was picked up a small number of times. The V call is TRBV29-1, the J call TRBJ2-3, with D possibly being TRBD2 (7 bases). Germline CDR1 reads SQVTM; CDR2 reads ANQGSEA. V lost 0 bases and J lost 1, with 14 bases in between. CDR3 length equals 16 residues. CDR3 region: CSVEDEGGARTDTQYF. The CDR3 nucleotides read TGCAGCGTTGAAGATGAAGGGGGGGCTCGCACAGATACGCAGTATTTT.

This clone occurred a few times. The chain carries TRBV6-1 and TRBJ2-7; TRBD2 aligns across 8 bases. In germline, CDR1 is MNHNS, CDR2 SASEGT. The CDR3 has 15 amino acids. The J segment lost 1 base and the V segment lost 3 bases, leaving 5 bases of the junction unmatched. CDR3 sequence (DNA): TGTGCCAGCAGTGATTCGGGAGGGATTTCCTACGAGCAGTACTTC. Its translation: CASSDSGGISYEQYF.

The CDR3 loop reads CASSLDRRYEQYF. CDR3 coding DNA: TGTGCCAGCAGCTTAGATAGGAGATACGAGCAGTACTTC. The V and J genes are TRBV7-8 and TRBJ2-7; unclear D gene. V lost 1 base and J lost 4, with 8 bases in between. This CDR3 has 13 residues. The germline CDR1 and CDR2 sequences are SGHVS and FQNEAQ.

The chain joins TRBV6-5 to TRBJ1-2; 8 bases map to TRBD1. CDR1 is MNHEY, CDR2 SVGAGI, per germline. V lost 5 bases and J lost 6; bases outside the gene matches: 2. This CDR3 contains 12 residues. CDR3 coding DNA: TGTGCCAGCAGTATGACAGGGGATGGCTACACCTTC. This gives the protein CASSMTGDGYTF.

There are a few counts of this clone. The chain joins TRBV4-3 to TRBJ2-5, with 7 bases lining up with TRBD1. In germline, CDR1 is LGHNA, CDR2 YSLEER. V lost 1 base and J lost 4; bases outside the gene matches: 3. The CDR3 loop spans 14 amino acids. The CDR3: CASSQVRQGETQYF. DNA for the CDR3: TGCGCCAGCAGCCAAGTGAGACAGGGAGAGACCCAGTACTTC.

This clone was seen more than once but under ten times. For the CDR3, the DNA is TGTGCCAGCAGTTTAGGGGGCCACTATGGCTACACCTTC. Protein product: CASSLGGHYGYTF. The rearrangement joins TRBV28 to TRBJ1-2, with TRBD1 as a possible D gene (6 bases). V was cut by 2 bases and J by 3 bases, with 7 bases left in between. Germline CDR1 is MDHEN and CDR2 is SYDVKM. The CDR3 sequence is 13 residues long.

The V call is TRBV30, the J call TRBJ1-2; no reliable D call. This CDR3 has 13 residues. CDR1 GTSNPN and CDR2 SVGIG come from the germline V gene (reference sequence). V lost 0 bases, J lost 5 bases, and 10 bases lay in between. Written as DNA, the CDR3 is TGTGCCTGGAGTGTGAGATTTTCATATGGCTACACCTTC. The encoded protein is CAWSVRFSYGYTF.

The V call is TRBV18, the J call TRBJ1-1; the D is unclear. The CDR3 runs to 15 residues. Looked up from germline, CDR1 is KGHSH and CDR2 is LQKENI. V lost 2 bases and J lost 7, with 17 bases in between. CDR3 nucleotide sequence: TGTGCCAGCTCACCAGAGAGGCTTTGGTCGGGTGAAGCTTTCTTT. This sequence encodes CASSPERLWSGEAFF.

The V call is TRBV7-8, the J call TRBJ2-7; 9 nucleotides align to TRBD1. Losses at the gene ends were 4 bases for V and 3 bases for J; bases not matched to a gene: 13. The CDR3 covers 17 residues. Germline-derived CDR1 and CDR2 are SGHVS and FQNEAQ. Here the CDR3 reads CASSWRYRGPTRYEQYF. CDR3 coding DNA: TGTGCCAGCAGCTGGAGGTACAGGGGGCCGACTCGCTACGAGCAGTACTTC.

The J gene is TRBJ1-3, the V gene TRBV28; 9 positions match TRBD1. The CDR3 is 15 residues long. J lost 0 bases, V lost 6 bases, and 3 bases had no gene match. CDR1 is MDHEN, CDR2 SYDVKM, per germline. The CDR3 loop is CASRPTGGSGNTIYF. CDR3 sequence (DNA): TGTGCCAGCAGACCGACAGGGGGCTCTGGAAACACCATATATTTT.

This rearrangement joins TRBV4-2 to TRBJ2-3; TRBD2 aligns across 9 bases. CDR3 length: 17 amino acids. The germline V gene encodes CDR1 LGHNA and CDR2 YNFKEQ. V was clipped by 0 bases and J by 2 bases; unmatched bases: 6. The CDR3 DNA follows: TGTGCCAGCAGCCAAGAAGGCACTAGCGGGTACACAGATACGCAGTATTTT. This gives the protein CASSQEGTSGYTDTQYF.

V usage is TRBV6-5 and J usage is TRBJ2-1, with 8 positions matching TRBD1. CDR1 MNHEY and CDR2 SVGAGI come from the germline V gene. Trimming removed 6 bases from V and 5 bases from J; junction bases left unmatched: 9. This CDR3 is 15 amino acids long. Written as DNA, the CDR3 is TGTGCCAGCAGCCTAACAGGGGGAGTGCACAATGAGCAGTTCTTC. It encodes CASSLTGGVHNEQFF.